This T cell receptor (beta chain) is drawn from a study of blood T cell repertoires in COVID-19. Overall study context: The United States, Italy and Spain supplied acute and convalescent COVID-19 samples.

Authors' processing steps: The assay estimated nucleated cells by amplifying reference gene primers. Sequencing used immunoSEQ multiplex PCR; TCRdb keeps in-frame clones, though not all of them. The V and J calls and clone size are taken from that table; D and trimming were inferred from the DNA. The table has 40,000 to 60,000 clones, 70% to 80% seen once. The CDR3 consists of 14 residues. Germline V lookup: CDR1 SQVTM, CDR2 ANQGSEA. V shed 4 bases, J shed 2 bases, and the junction held 7 bases outside the gene matches. Source material: peripheral blood. The TCR was taken from an older man with acute or convalescent COVID-19. The V and J genes are TRBV29-1 and TRBJ2-5, with TRBD2 identical over 7 bases. The CDR3 sequence: CSVVRAGMQETQYF. The CDR3 DNA is TGCAGCGTTGTCCGAGCGGGAATGCAAGAGACCCAGTACTTC.